This entry features one TCR beta chain sequence. The germline V gene encodes CDR1 SGHDT and CDR2 YYEEEE. The CDR3 contains 16 residues. This record comes from a study of monozygotic twins with inflammatory bowel disease. TCRdb reworked the 5' RACE reads into one entry per CDR3 protein, no DNA. This specimen shows around 450,000 distinct CDR3 sequences; the ten leading clones hold about 2.6%. Sequences were obtained from blood. This TCR was sampled from a human donor with ulcerative colitis or Crohn's disease, or a healthy co-twin of an affected twin (not recorded which). This sequence joins TRBV5-6 and TRBJ1-1; absent DNA, TCRdb's TRBD1 call cannot be checked. CDR3 sequence reads: CASSFGLRGANTEAFF.